This T cell receptor beta chain was identified in a study of blood T cell repertoires in COVID-19. In the study overall: Samples came from the United States, Italy and Spain, spanning acute and convalescent COVID-19. T cells, B-cell-depleted T cells, or PBMCs provided the cDNA or gDNA that served as material.

V was clipped by 4 bases and J by 4 bases, with 12 bases between them. Germline CDR1 and CDR2: SGDLS and YYNGEE. The CDR3 length is 14 residues. Among Cohort 3 donors, those recovered had two negative PCRs, clearance, or symptom resolution. Only in-frame clones appear in the TCRdb table, and some are missing; sequencing was by immunoSEQ multiplex PCR. The sample has about 240,000 clones; about 89% are singletons. The chain is built from TRBV9 and TRBJ1-3; D is possibly TRBD1 (6 bases). Specimen: PBMCs or T cells enriched from blood (not recorded which). The receptor was isolated from a man aged 35 to 55 who had recovered from COVID-19. The CDR3 coding sequence is TGTGCCAGCAGCATCACTGACAGGGGAAACACCATATATTTT. Its translation is CASSITDRGNTIYF.